This is a list of T cell receptor beta chains from one sample in a study of blood T cell repertoires in COVID-19. Clones were read by immunoSEQ multiplex PCR, and TCRdb kept only the in-frame ones, dropping some. The sample records around 160,000 clones, 85% being singletons. The sequencing sample was made of peripheral blood. These TCRs come from a woman in her thirties or forties with active or convalescent COVID-19. CDR3s include the opening cysteine and the closing phenylalanine or tryptophan. D genes are given only for firm matches. A row's size may be missing; if present it is once, few, many or a size class.

j_gene	v_gene	abundance	d_gene	CDR3aa	CDR3nt
TRBJ1-2	TRBV7-9	NA	TRBD1	CASRSTREDRVPYGYTF	TGTGCCAGCAGAAGCACCAGGGAAGACAGGGTCCCCTATGGCTACACCTTC
TRBJ1-4	TRBV7-8	NA	TRBD1	CASSPSDRGEKLFF	TGTGCCAGCAGCCCTTCGGACAGGGGCGAAAAACTGTTTTTT
TRBJ2-7	TRBV6-6	NA	NA	CASRHLWGHYEQYF	TGTGCCAGCAGGCACCTCTGGGGACACTACGAGCAGTACTTC
TRBJ2-2	TRBV9	NA	NA	CASSTDPPRATGELFF	TGTGCCAGCAGCACAGACCCACCTCGCGCCACCGGGGAGCTGTTTTTT
TRBJ1-5	TRBV4-3	NA	TRBD1	CASSQKTRGQGRNQPQHF	TGCGCCAGCAGCCAAAAAACCCGGGGACAGGGGCGCAATCAGCCCCAGCATTTT
TRBJ2-3	TRBV7-9	NA	TRBD1	CASSRDRGGADTQYF	TGTGCCAGCAGCCGTGACAGGGGTGGGGCAGATACGCAGTATTTT
TRBJ1-5	TRBV7-9	once	NA	CASSLIGGGGYSNQPQHF	TGTGCCAGCAGCCTCATAGGCGGTGGGGGCTATAGCAATCAGCCCCAGCATTTT
TRBJ2-5	TRBV5-1	NA	TRBD2	CASSLDLAGEEETQYF	TGCGCCAGCAGCTTGGACTTAGCGGGAGAGGAGGAGACCCAGTACTTC
TRBJ2-7	TRBV7-2	NA	NA	CASSASNYEQYF	TGTGCCAGCAGCGCATCTAACTACGAGCAGTACTTC
TRBJ1-5	TRBV24-1	NA	NA	CATSGQGGYNQPQHF	TGTGCCACCAGCGGACAAGGGGGTTACAATCAGCCCCAGCATTTT
TRBJ2-3	TRBV6-5	NA	TRBD2	CASSRGTSVGDTQYF	TGTGCCAGCAGCCGAGGGACTAGCGTAGGAGATACGCAGTATTTT
TRBJ2-7	TRBV9	NA	TRBD2	CASSTGLAGVRTYEQYF	TGTGCCAGCAGCACTGGACTAGCGGGAGTCAGGACTTACGAGCAGTACTTC
TRBJ1-1	TRBV29-1	NA	TRBD1	CSVGTDTEAFF	TGCAGCGTCGGGACAGACACTGAAGCTTTCTTT
TRBJ2-2	TRBV12-3/TRBV12-4	NA	TRBD2	CASSGTGGGELFF	TGTGCCAGCAGTGGGACGGGAGGCGGGGAGCTGTTTTTT
TRBJ1-1	TRBV5-1	NA	NA	CASSLAGRENTEAFF	TGCGCCAGCAGCTTGGCGGGGAGGGAGAACACTGAAGCTTTCTTT
TRBJ1-2	TRBV28	NA	TRBD1	CASSNAGGRVGGYTF	TGTGCCAGCAGTAACGCAGGGGGCAGAGTGGGTGGCTACACCTTC
TRBJ1-1	TRBV30	NA	NA	CAWGRAGMGSTEAFF	TGTGCCTGGGGCAGGGCGGGGATGGGATCCACTGAAGCTTTCTTT
TRBJ1-2	TRBV3-1/TRBV3-2	NA	NA	CASSEAYYGYTF	TGTGCCAGCAGCGAAGCCTACTATGGCTACACCTTC
TRBJ2-7	TRBV10-3	NA	TRBD1	CAIRRMDREQDEQYF	TGTGCCATCAGACGCATGGACAGGGAACAGGACGAGCAGTACTTC
TRBJ1-1	TRBV28	NA	NA	CASSLYTANTEAFF	TGTGCCAGCAGTTTGTACACAGCGAACACTGAAGCTTTCTTT
TRBJ1-5	TRBV7-2	few	NA	CASSLALGANQPQHF	TGTGCCAGCAGCTTAGCGCTAGGAGCGAATCAGCCCCAGCATTTT
TRBJ2-5	TRBV18	NA	TRBD1	CASSPRDRGGQETQYF	TGTGCCAGCTCACCCCGCGACAGGGGGGGCCAAGAGACCCAGTACTTC
TRBJ2-2	TRBV6-2/TRBV6-3	NA	NA	CASSYYNAGVGELFF	TGTGCCAGCAGTTACTATAACGCCGGGGTCGGGGAGCTGTTTTTT
TRBJ2-4	TRBV11-2	NA	NA	CASSSQGLGEDIQYF	TGTGCCAGCAGCTCTCAGGGACTCGGGGAGGACATTCAGTACTTC
TRBJ2-7	TRBV7-9	NA	TRBD1	CASSSFGWDSSYEQYF	TGTGCCAGCAGCTCCTTTGGGTGGGACAGTTCCTACGAGCAGTACTTC
TRBJ1-4	TRBV18	NA	TRBD1	CASSPDRRELFF	TGTGCCAGCTCCCCGGACAGGAGGGAACTGTTTTTT
TRBJ2-7	TRBV18	NA	TRBD2	CASSPRTSGAYEQYF	TGTGCCAGCTCACCTCGGACTAGCGGGGCCTACGAGCAGTACTTC
TRBJ1-1	TRBV15	NA	TRBD1	CATSRGGGGNTEAFF	TGTGCCACCAGCAGAGGAGGGGGCGGGAACACTGAAGCTTTCTTT
TRBJ1-5	TRBV18	once	NA	CASSPSAGALNQPQHF	TGTGCCAGCTCACCAAGTGCAGGGGCCCTCAATCAGCCCCAGCATTTT
TRBJ1-1	TRBV5-5	NA	NA	CASKRQGAANTEAFF	TGTGCCAGCAAAAGGCAAGGGGCAGCGAACACTGAAGCTTTCTTT
TRBJ1-5	TRBV18	NA	NA	CASSPIDRLNQPQHF	TGTGCCAGCTCACCTATTGACAGGCTCAATCAGCCCCAGCATTTT
TRBJ2-1	TRBV7-2	NA	TRBD2	CASTNAASGAYNEQFF	TGTGCCAGCACAAACGCCGCTAGCGGCGCATACAATGAGCAGTTCTTC
TRBJ1-4	TRBV4-1	few	NA	CASSQDGGPQVLHEKLFF	TGCGCCAGCAGCCAAGATGGGGGCCCGCAGGTATTGCATGAAAAACTGTTTTTT
TRBJ1-1	TRBV28	NA	NA	CASSFGGTTEAFF	TGTGCCAGCAGTTTCGGGGGGACCACTGAAGCTTTCTTT
TRBJ2-1	TRBV5-1	few	NA	CASSLRSGRSSYNEQFF	TGCGCCAGCAGCTTGAGGTCGGGTAGGAGCTCCTACAATGAGCAGTTCTTC
TRBJ2-5	TRBV5-6	NA	TRBD2	CASSLPQASGRGETQYF	TGTGCCAGCAGCTTGCCCCAGGCTAGCGGGAGAGGGGAGACCCAGTACTTC
TRBJ2-3	TRBV7-2	NA	TRBD1	CASSFAGGDTQYF	TGTGCCAGCAGCTTCGCAGGGGGTGATACGCAGTATTTT